The 20 T cell receptor beta chains presented below share a single source sample, sequenced in a study of control samples from healthy donors and cancer patients. Some clones are missing from TCRdb's copy, which holds only in-frame ones; the method was immunoSEQ multiplex PCR. The sample carries fewer than 120,000 clones, approximately 90% recorded once. Sequenced input: PBMCs. The receptors stem from a woman aged 55-69 years with lung cancer.

This sequence joins TRBV9 and TRBJ1-4; the D gene is possibly TRBD1 (6 bases). Per the germline V gene, CDR1 is SGDLS and CDR2 is YYNGEE. The CDR3 has 16 residues. The V end was cut by 4 bases, the J end by 8 bases, with 21 bases between. In nucleotides, the CDR3 is TGTGCCAGCAGCCCCCGAAACAGGGAACGGGGGGAAAAACTGTTTTTT. Translated, it gives CASSPRNRERGEKLFF.

V is TRBV5-6 and J is TRBJ1-6; D not resolved. The germline V gene encodes CDR1 SGHDT and CDR2 YYEEEE. With 2 bases removed from V and 12 bases from J, the gap between germline ends came to 9 bases. This CDR3 comprises 12 residues. The CDR3 sequence is CASSFGPGPLHF. The CDR3, as DNA: TGTGCCAGCAGCTTTGGACCAGGACCCCTCCACTTT.

The rearrangement uses TRBV13 and TRBJ2-7; 9 bases fit TRBD1. Germline V CDR1 and CDR2: PRHDT, FYEKMQ (reference sequence). The CDR3 covers 15 residues. The V and J ends lost 0 bases and 5 bases, in that order; junction bases with no gene match: 5. The CDR3 is CASSLGGTGPHEQYF. In DNA form, the CDR3 reads TGTGCCAGCAGCTTAGGCGGGACAGGGCCCCACGAGCAGTACTTC.

The V gene is TRBV10-3, the J gene TRBJ1-1; possible D gene TRBD1, 6 bases. The CDR3 contains 14 residues. The germline V gene has CDR1 ENHRY and CDR2 SYGVKD. Trimming shortened V by 5 bases and J by 0 bases, and 10 bases separated the two germline ends. DNA of the CDR3: TGTGCCATCAGTATACAGGGCGTGAACACTGAAGCTTTCTTT. Its protein product is CAISIQGVNTEAFF.

This chain uses TRBV11-3 with TRBJ1-3; D call uncertain. This CDR3 is built from 15 residues. Germline CDR1 SGHNT, CDR2 YENEEA. With 4 bases removed from V and 2 bases from J, the gap between germline ends came to 12 bases. DNA for the CDR3: TGTGCCAGCAGCTCAGGAGGGAATCCTGGAAACACCATATATTTT. This encodes CASSSGGNPGNTIYF.

In this sample, this clone turned up once. The chain joins TRBV5-1 to TRBJ2-3, with 9 bases fitting TRBD1. This CDR3 has 17 residues. J lost 0 bases, V lost 2 bases, and 7 bases had no gene match. The germline V gene has CDR1 SGHRS and CDR2 YFSETQ. Here the CDR3 DNA reads TGCGCCAGCAGCTTAGCGGAGACAGGGGGTAGCACAGATACGCAGTATTTT. The encoded protein is CASSLAETGGSTDTQYF.

This clone was found a few times. J is TRBJ2-3 and V is TRBV3-1 (or the pseudogene TRBV3-2); D not resolved. Germline V CDR1 and CDR2: LGHDT, YNNKEL (reference sequence). This CDR3 is built from 14 residues. V lost 2 bases to trimming and J lost 2 bases, with 8 bases between them. The CDR3: CASSQTRNTDTQYF. CDR3 bases: TGTGCCAGCAGCCAAACGAGAAACACAGATACGCAGTATTTT.

The chain carries TRBV7-9 and TRBJ2-5, with D tentatively TRBD2 (5 bases). There are 15 residues in the CDR3. Trimming removed 5 bases from V and 0 bases from J, with 13 bases in between. CDR1 SEHNR and CDR2 FQNEAQ come from the germline V gene (reference sequence). CDR3 residues: CASSHGLGDQETQYF. In DNA, the CDR3 is TGTGCCAGCAGCCACGGTCTCGGGGACCAAGAGACCCAGTACTTC.

The chain combines TRBV5-1 with TRBJ2-2; a possible D gene is TRBD2 (7 bases). Germline CDR1 reads SGHRS; CDR2 reads YFSETQ. This CDR3 has 16 amino acids. V was cut by 5 bases and J by 5 bases, with 19 bases left in between. CDR3 coding DNA: TGCGCCAGCAGACCGTCTACGGGGGGCGGGACCGGGGAGCTGTTTTTT. This translates into CASRPSTGGGTGELFF. Filled out from reference TRBV5-1 and TRBJ2-2, the complete variable domain reads KAGVTQTPRYLIKTRGQQVTLSCSPISGHRSVSWYQQTPGQGLQFLFEYFSETQRNKGNFPGRFSGRQFSNSRSEMNVSTLELGDSALYLCASRPSTGGGTGELFFGEGSRLTVL.

The J gene is TRBJ1-2, the V gene TRBV24-1; D not certain. The CDR3 sequence is 13 residues long. V was trimmed by 4 bases and J by 0 bases, leaving 5 bases between them. Per the germline V gene, CDR1 is KGHDR and CDR2 is SFDVKD. CDR3 coding DNA: TGTGCCACCAGTGACGATACTAACTATGGCTACACCTTC. Translation gives CATSDDTNYGYTF.

The J gene is TRBJ2-7, the V gene TRBV2; D is perhaps TRBD2 (6 bases). From germline, CDR1 is SNHLY and CDR2 FYNNEI. The V end lost 3 bases, the J end lost 0 bases, and 9 bases lay between the germline ends. CDR3 length equals 14 residues. CDR3 sequence (DNA): TGTGCCAGCAGTGACCGGGGGAACTCCTACGAGCAGTACTTC. Its translation: CASSDRGNSYEQYF.

The chain couples TRBV6-5 to TRBJ1-2; TRBD1 matches 7 bases. The CDR3 spans 12 residues. Unmatched junction bases numbered 0, after V lost 6 bases and J lost 2 bases. Germline assignment: CDR1 MNHEY and CDR2 SVGAGI. CDR3 sequence (DNA): TGTGCCAGCAGGGACAGGAACTATGGCTACACCTTC. Protein product: CASRDRNYGYTF.

The CDR3 here is CASSEIHHYGYTF. CDR3 sequence (DNA): TGTGCCAGCAGTGAAATCCACCACTATGGCTACACCTTC. This chain connects TRBV6-1 to TRBJ1-2; D ambiguous. Germline CDR1 is MNHNS and CDR2 is SASEGT. The CDR3 totals 13 residues. Trimming removed 2 bases from V and 3 bases from J, with 7 bases in between.

The chain uses TRBV5-6 and TRBJ1-1; 8 bases fit TRBD1. This CDR3 comprises 14 residues. Per the germline V gene, CDR1 is SGHDT and CDR2 is YYEEEE. J was trimmed by 7 bases and V by 0 bases; bases with no gene match: 5. This CDR3 reads CASSLEQGAGEAFF. CDR3 coding DNA: TGTGCCAGCAGCTTGGAGCAGGGGGCAGGTGAAGCTTTCTTT.

The chain joins TRBV4-1 to TRBJ1-2; D remains unclear. Germline V gene data show CDR1 as MGHRA and CDR2 as YSYEKL. V was trimmed by 3 bases and J by 6 bases, leaving 14 bases between them. The length of the CDR3 is 14 residues. The CDR3 nucleotides read TGCGCCAGCAGCCAGTTACAAGTAGGCCATGGCTACACCTTC. It translates to CASSQLQVGHGYTF.

This rearrangement joins TRBV24-1 to TRBJ2-2, with D possibly TRBD1 on 6 matching bases. The V gene's germline CDR1 is KGHDR and CDR2 SFDVKD. This CDR3 is built from 16 residues. The V end lost 5 bases, the J end lost 2 bases, and 14 bases lay between the germline ends. The CDR3 DNA sequence: TGTGCCACCAGTGGCCAGGGGATAGAAAACACCGGGGAGCTGTTTTTT. Its protein is CATSGQGIENTGELFF.

V and J are TRBV2 and TRBJ2-4; 9 bases match TRBD2. V lost 6 bases and J lost 0; bases outside the gene matches: 9. The CDR3 sequence is 17 residues long. The germline V gene encodes CDR1 SNHLY and CDR2 FYNNEI. CDR3: CASRRRGGDGAKNIQYF. As DNA, the CDR3 is TGTGCCAGCAGAAGGCGGGGGGGCGACGGAGCCAAAAACATTCAGTACTTC.

The chain carries TRBV3-1 (or the pseudogene TRBV3-2) and TRBJ2-3; no clear D. Per germline, CDR1 LGHDT and CDR2 YNNKEL (reference sequence). The CDR3 totals 12 residues. V shed 4 bases and J shed 8 bases, with 10 bases lying between them. This CDR3 is CASSPAVGTQYF. CDR3 nucleotide sequence: TGTGCCAGCAGCCCCGCGGTAGGTACGCAGTATTTT.

This clone was observed once. The chain employs TRBV5-1 and TRBJ2-7, with TRBD1 identical over 7 bases. Germline loops: CDR1 SGHRS, CDR2 YFSETQ. The CDR3 is 14 amino acids. With 2 bases clipped from V and 9 bases from J, the junction kept 11 bases outside the gene matches. The CDR3 protein is CASSFGQGEFGQYF. CDR3 sequence (DNA): TGCGCCAGCAGCTTTGGGCAGGGGGAATTCGGGCAGTACTTC.

This clone was recorded once. The chain employs TRBV7-8 and TRBJ2-6; tentatively, D is TRBD2 (6 bases). Trimming left V 4 bases short and J 0 bases short, with 13 bases between. The CDR3 runs 17 residues. CDR1 and CDR2 from the germline V gene are SGHVS and FQNEAQ. CDR3 loop: CASSSLAQTSGANVLTF. In nucleotides, the CDR3 is TGTGCCAGCAGCTCCCTAGCGCAGACCTCTGGGGCCAACGTCCTGACTTTC.